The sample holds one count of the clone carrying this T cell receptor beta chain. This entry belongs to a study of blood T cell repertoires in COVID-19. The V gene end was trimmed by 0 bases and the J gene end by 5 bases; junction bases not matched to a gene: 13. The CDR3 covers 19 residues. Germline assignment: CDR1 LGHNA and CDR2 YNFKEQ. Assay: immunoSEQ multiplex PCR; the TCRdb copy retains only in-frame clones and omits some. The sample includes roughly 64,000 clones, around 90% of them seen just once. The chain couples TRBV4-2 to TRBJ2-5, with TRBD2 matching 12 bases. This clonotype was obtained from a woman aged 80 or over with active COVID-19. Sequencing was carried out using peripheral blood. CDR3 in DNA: TGTGCCAGCAGCCAAGATCTAGCGGGAGGGCCCCGAGGATTGGAGACCCAGTACTTC. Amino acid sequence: CASSQDLAGGPRGLETQYF.